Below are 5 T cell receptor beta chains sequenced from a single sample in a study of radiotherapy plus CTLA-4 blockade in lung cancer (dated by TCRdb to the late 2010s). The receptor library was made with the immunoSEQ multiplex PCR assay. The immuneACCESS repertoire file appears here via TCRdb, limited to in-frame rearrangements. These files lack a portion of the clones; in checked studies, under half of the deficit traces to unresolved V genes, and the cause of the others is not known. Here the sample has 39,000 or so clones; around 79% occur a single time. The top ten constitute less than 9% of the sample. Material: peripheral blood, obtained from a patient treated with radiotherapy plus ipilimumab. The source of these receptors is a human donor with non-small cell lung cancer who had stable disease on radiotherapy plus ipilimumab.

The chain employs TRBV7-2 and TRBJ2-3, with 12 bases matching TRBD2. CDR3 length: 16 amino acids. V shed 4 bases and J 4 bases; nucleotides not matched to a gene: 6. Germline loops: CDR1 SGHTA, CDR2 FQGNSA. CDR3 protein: CASSSSSGGASDTQYF. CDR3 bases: TGTGCCAGCAGCTCTTCTAGCGGGGGGGCCTCAGATACGCAGTATTTT.

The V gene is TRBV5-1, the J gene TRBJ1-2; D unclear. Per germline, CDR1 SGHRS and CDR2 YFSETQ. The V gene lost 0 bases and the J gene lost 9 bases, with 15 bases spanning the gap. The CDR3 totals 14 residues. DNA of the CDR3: TGCGCCAGCAGCTTGGAAGCGACCGCAGGCCGCTACACCTTC. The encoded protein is CASSLEATAGRYTF.

CDR3 nucleotides: TGTGCCAGCAGCGCACGGGACAGGCCCACCGGGGAGCTGTTTTTT. This gives the protein CASSARDRPTGELFF. The rearrangement joins TRBV9 to TRBJ2-2; 8 bases match TRBD1. Germline-derived CDR1 and CDR2 are SGDLS and YYNGEE. J was trimmed by 4 bases and V by 3 bases; bases with no gene match: 5. The CDR3 has 15 amino acids.

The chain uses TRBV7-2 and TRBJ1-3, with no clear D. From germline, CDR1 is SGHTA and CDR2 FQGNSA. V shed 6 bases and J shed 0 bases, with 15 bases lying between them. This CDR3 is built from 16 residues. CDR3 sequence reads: CASSPARAASGNTIYF. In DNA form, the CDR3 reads TGTGCCAGCAGTCCTGCCCGGGCGGCCTCTGGAAACACCATATATTTT.

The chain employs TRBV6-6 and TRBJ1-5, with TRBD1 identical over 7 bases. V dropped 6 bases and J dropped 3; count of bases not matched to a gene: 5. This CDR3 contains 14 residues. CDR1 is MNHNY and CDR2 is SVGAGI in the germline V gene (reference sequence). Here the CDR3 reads CASSPGGNNQPQHF. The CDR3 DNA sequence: TGTGCCAGCAGCCCAGGGGGAAACAATCAGCCCCAGCATTTT.